The source of this T cell receptor beta chain is a study of human T cells and chemical hapten exposure. Time point in this sample: patch test 3, about 24 weeks after DPC sensitization. Indicated treatment: therapeutic diphenylcyclopropenone sensitization with weekly scalp DPC. From the RACE reads, TCRdb called clonotypes with MiXCR, one entry per CDR3 protein. Of about 120,000 distinct CDR3 sequences in the sample, about 10% were seen once. Trimming took 7 bases from V and 3 from J; bases not matched to a gene: 10. This CDR3 has 17 amino acids. The origin of this receptor is a woman aged 45-60 years with alopecia areata. Some clones in this sample may be carry-over from other donors' samples. The chain joins TRBV12-3 or TRBV12-4 to TRBJ1-3; 12 bases agree with TRBD1. The sequenced sample was whole blood, obtained in connection with sensitization to the hapten diphenylcyclopropenone (DPC). The CDR3 region is CASITGTGGAVGNTIYF. CDR3 nucleotides: TGTGCCAGCATCACCGGGACAGGGGGCGCGGTTGGAAACACCATATATTTT.